The 20 T cell receptor beta chains below come from one sample, sequenced in a study of control samples from healthy donors and cancer patients. This table comes from immunoSEQ multiplex PCR, and its TCRdb copy is limited to in-frame clones, with some not included. The sample's table shows roughly 200,000 clones. The sequencing input was blood. Receptors originate from a young woman in good health.

The chain carries TRBV7-2 and TRBJ1-1, with unresolved D. V lost 4 bases and J 0 bases, leaving 12 bases between the germline ends. Per germline, CDR1 SGHTA and CDR2 FQGNSA. The CDR3 runs to 15 residues. CDR3 sequence (DNA): TGTGCCAGCAGCTACTTAGAGCTCGTGAACACTGAAGCTTTCTTT. Translation gives CASSYLELVNTEAFF.

V and J are TRBV6-5 and TRBJ2-7; 7 bases line up with TRBD1. Per the germline V gene, CDR1 is MNHEY and CDR2 is SVGAGI. The V segment lost 6 bases and the J segment 2 bases; nucleotides outside the gene matches: 7. This CDR3 spans 14 amino acids. This chain's CDR3 is CASRSGTATYEQYF. The CDR3 coding sequence is TGTGCCAGCAGGTCCGGGACAGCTACCTACGAGCAGTACTTC.

This chain joins TRBV6-6 and TRBJ1-5, with D uncertain. V was pared by 0 bases and J by 5 bases, with 8 bases between. The CDR3 is made up of 14 amino acids. CDR1 and CDR2 from the germline V gene are MNHNY and SVGAGI (reference sequence). In nucleotides, the CDR3 is TGTGCCAGCAGTTACTCCCCTTGGGATCAGCCCCAGCATTTT. It is translated as CASSYSPWDQPQHF.

This sequence joins TRBV19 and TRBJ1-4; maybe TRBD1 (5 bases). CDR1 and CDR2 from the germline V gene are LNHDA and SQIVND (reference sequence). V was clipped by 3 bases and J by 5 bases, with 10 bases between them. The CDR3 contains 14 residues. CDR3 DNA sequence: TGTGCCAGTAGTATTCGGCAGGGAAATGAAAAACTGTTTTTT. This sequence encodes CASSIRQGNEKLFF.

The chain employs TRBV10-2 and TRBJ1-2; D is undetermined. Germline V gene sequence: CDR1 WSHSY, CDR2 SAAADI. The CDR3 has 13 residues. The V end was cut by 6 bases, the J end by 2 bases, with 10 bases between. CDR3 coding DNA: TGCGCCAGCAGATTAGACGGGAACTATGGCTACACCTTC. This encodes CASRLDGNYGYTF.

The gene calls are TRBV19 and TRBJ2-7; TRBD1 aligns across 7 bases. The V gene's germline CDR1 is LNHDA and CDR2 SQIVND (reference sequence). The CDR3 extends over 15 amino acids. V lost 1 base, J lost 3 bases, and 6 bases stayed unmatched. The CDR3 spells CASSIVPGQRYEQYF. In DNA form, the CDR3 reads TGTGCCAGTAGTATAGTCCCGGGACAGCGCTACGAGCAGTACTTC. Full variable domain (rest looked up from reference TRBV19 and TRBJ2-7): DGGITQSPKYLFRKEGQNVTLSCEQNLNHDAMYWYRQDPGQGLRLIYYSQIVNDFQKGDIAEGYSVSREKKESFPLTVTSAQKNPTAFYLCASSIVPGQRYEQYFGPGTRLTVT.

The genes are TRBV20-1 and TRBJ2-5; D might be TRBD1 (6 bases). CDR3 size: 13 residues. From germline, CDR1 is DFQATT and CDR2 SNEGSKA (reference sequence). Trimming removed 3 bases from V and 2 bases from J, with 10 bases in between. The CDR3 DNA sequence: TGCAGTGCTAGTACAGGGAATCAAGAGACCCAGTACTTC. It specifies CSASTGNQETQYF.

This chain links TRBV27 with TRBJ1-6, with D tentatively TRBD1 (6 bases). The CDR3 extends over 14 amino acids. In germline, CDR1 is MNHEY, CDR2 SMNVEV (reference sequence). V was clipped by 4 bases and J by 5 bases, with 9 bases between them. Here the CDR3 DNA reads TGTGCCAGCAGTTCGCAGGGGAATAATTCACCCCTCCACTTT. Protein product: CASSSQGNNSPLHF.

This chain uses TRBV5-1 with TRBJ2-7; 11 nucleotides align to TRBD1. This CDR3 has 15 amino acids. Germline V CDR1 and CDR2: SGHRS, YFSETQ. Trimming took 5 bases from V and 1 from J; bases not matched to a gene: 5. As DNA, the CDR3 is TGCGCCAGCAGTCCCGGGACAGGGGGTTCCTACGAGCAGTACTTC. Its translation is CASSPGTGGSYEQYF. Full variable domain (remainder filled in from reference TRBV5-1 and TRBJ2-7): KAGVTQTPRYLIKTRGQQVTLSCSPISGHRSVSWYQQTPGQGLQFLFEYFSETQRNKGNFPGRFSGRQFSNSRSEMNVSTLELGDSALYLCASSPGTGGSYEQYFGPGTRLTVT.

This rearrangement joins TRBV28 to TRBJ1-1; D might be TRBD1 (5 bases). There are 15 residues in the CDR3. The V gene lost 3 bases and the J gene lost 1 base, with 12 bases spanning the gap. Per the germline V gene, CDR1 is MDHEN and CDR2 is SYDVKM. CDR3 nucleotides: TGTGCCAGCAGTTTTCACCCAACAGGGAACACTGAAGCTTTCTTT. Its protein is CASSFHPTGNTEAFF. The variable domain in full, with the rest retrieved from reference TRBV28 and TRBJ1-1, is DVKVTQSSRYLVKRTGEKVFLECVQDMDHENMFWYRQDPGLGLRLIYFSYDVKMKEKGDIPEGYSVSREKKERFSLILESASTNQTSMYLCASSFHPTGNTEAFFGQGTRLTVV.

J is TRBJ1-1 and V is TRBV10-3, with unresolved D. V was trimmed by 3 bases and J by 4 bases, leaving 9 bases between them. The CDR3 has 13 amino acids. Germline CDR1 is ENHRY and CDR2 is SYGVKD. The CDR3 loop reads CAISDLRSTEAFF. As DNA, the CDR3 is TGTGCCATCAGTGATCTGAGGAGCACTGAAGCTTTCTTT.

The chain couples TRBV12-2 to TRBJ1-1. TRBV12-2 is classified as a pseudogene. The CDR3 is 14 amino acids. The CDR3 sequence is CASRGLGVNTEAFF. In DNA form, the CDR3 reads TGTGCAAGTCGTGGCTTAGGAGTGAACACTGAAGCTTTCTTT.

The rearrangement uses TRBV19 and TRBJ1-2, with D tentatively TRBD1 (5 bases). The V end was cut by 5 bases, the J end by 0 bases, with 7 bases between. The CDR3 totals 13 residues. Germline values: CDR1 LNHDA, CDR2 SQIVND (reference sequence). The CDR3 loop is CASSDSTNYGYTF. The CDR3 DNA reads as TGTGCCAGTAGTGACAGTACTAACTATGGCTACACCTTC.

V usage is TRBV29-1 and J usage is TRBJ2-7; D tentatively reads TRBD1 or TRBD2 (5 bases each). Trimming removed 4 bases at V and 0 bases at J, with 10 bases between. Germline CDR1 SQVTM, CDR2 ANQGSEA. This CDR3 contains 13 residues. The CDR3 DNA reads TGCAGCGTTGTAGGGGAGAACTCCTACGAGCAGTACTTC. Translation: CSVVGENSYEQYF.

This rearrangement joins TRBV28 to TRBJ2-1; 11 bases fit TRBD1. Per the germline V gene, CDR1 is MDHEN and CDR2 is SYDVKM. V was clipped by 5 bases and J by 5 bases; unmatched bases: 2. This CDR3 contains 14 residues. Here the CDR3 DNA reads TGTGCCAGCAGTCCGGGACAGGGGGACAATGAGCAGTTCTTC. As protein: CASSPGQGDNEQFF.

The chain joins TRBV9 to TRBJ2-7; TRBD2 is a possible D gene (5 bases). CDR1 and CDR2 from the germline V gene are SGDLS and YYNGEE. This CDR3 has 17 residues. Trimming removed 1 base from V and 5 bases from J, with 22 bases in between. The CDR3 here is CASSVYRWAGPANEQYF. The CDR3 bases are TGTGCCAGCAGCGTATATAGATGGGCGGGCCCCGCTAACGAGCAGTACTTC.

The J gene is TRBJ2-1, the V gene TRBV5-6, with 12 bases lining up with TRBD1. The germline V gene has CDR1 SGHDT and CDR2 YYEEEE. The CDR3 loop spans 15 amino acids. J lost 8 bases, V lost 4 bases, and 7 bases had no gene match. CDR3 sequence: CASSPAGTGGYEQFF. Here the CDR3 DNA reads TGTGCCAGCAGCCCCGCCGGGACAGGGGGCTATGAGCAGTTCTTC.

The chain recombines TRBV7-9 with TRBJ1-3; unclear D gene. Trimming left V 1 base short and J 0 bases short, with 16 bases between. From germline, CDR1 is SEHNR and CDR2 FQNEAQ (reference sequence). This CDR3 spans 18 amino acids. CDR3: CASSLVGVSPVSGNTIYF. The CDR3 nucleotides are TGTGCCAGCAGCTTAGTTGGGGTCTCCCCAGTCTCTGGAAACACCATATATTTT.

The chain combines TRBV7-2 with TRBJ1-2; 10 bases line up with TRBD1. Germline CDR1 SGHTA, CDR2 FQGNSA. Losses at the gene ends were 5 bases for V and 13 bases for J; bases not matched to a gene: 7. The CDR3 sequence is 12 residues long. CDR3 DNA: TGTGCCAGCAGCACCCGACAGGGGGCTGTCACCTTC. It is translated as CASSTRQGAVTF. Variable domain in full (rest from reference TRBV7-2 and TRBJ1-2): GAGVSQSPSNKVTEKGKDVELRCDPISGHTALYWYRQSLGQGLEFLIYFQGNSAPDKSGLPSDRFSAERTGGSVSTLTIQRTQQEDSAVYLCASSTRQGAVTFGSGTRLTVV.

The chain joins TRBV6-4 to TRBJ1-5; D uncertain. This CDR3 comprises 13 residues. Germline lookup yields CDR1 MRHNA and CDR2 SNTAGT. Trimming removed 4 bases at V and 3 bases at J, with 7 bases between. Here the CDR3 DNA reads TGTGCCAGCAGTGCAGGATTCAATCAGCCCCAGCATTTT. It translates to CASSAGFNQPQHF.